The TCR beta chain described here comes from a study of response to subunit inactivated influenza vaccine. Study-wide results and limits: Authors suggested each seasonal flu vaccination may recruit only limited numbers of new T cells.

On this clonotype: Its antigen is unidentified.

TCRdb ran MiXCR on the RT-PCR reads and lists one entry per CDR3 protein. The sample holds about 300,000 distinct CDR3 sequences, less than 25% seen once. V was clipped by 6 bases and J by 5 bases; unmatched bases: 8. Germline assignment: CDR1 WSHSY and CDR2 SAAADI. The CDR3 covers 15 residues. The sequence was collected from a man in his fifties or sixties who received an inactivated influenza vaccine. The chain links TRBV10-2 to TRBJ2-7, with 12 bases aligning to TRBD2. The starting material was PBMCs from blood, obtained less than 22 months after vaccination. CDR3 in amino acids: CASRELAGGPHEQYF. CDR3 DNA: TGCGCCAGCAGGGAACTAGCGGGGGGCCCCCACGAGCAGTACTTC.